The 9 T cell receptor beta chains listed next were all sequenced from one sample in a study of T cell repertoires in cytomegalovirus infection. Each CDR3 protein is one row after TCRdb ran MiXCR on the reads. The sample yields some 300,000 distinct CDR3 sequences, about 8.8% seen once. The specimen was PBMCs. The receptors originated from a human donor in good health (CMV status not recorded). Some clones in this sample may be carry-over from other donors' samples.

This clonotype was seen ten or more times. V is TRBV27 and J is TRBJ1-1; tentatively, D is TRBD1 (5 bases). Looked up from germline, CDR1 is MNHEY and CDR2 is SMNVEV (reference sequence). Trimming removed 0 bases at V and 4 bases at J, with 27 bases between. CDR3 length: 20 amino acids. This CDR3 is CASSLSRAALRPGLGTEAFF. DNA of the CDR3: TGTGCCAGCAGTTTATCGAGGGCGGCCTTGAGGCCAGGGCTGGGCACTGAAGCTTTCTTT.

The rearrangement joins TRBV20-1 to TRBJ2-1, with 12 bases aligning to TRBD2. This CDR3 comprises 18 residues. In germline, CDR1 is DFQATT, CDR2 SNEGSKA (reference sequence). Losses at the gene ends were 0 bases for V and 15 bases for J; bases not matched to a gene: 21. CDR3 DNA: TGCAGTGCTAGAGATCTGTACCTGACTAGCGGGGGAACTGACGATGGGTTCTTC. Its translation is CSARDLYLTSGGTDDGFF.

This clonotype was counted ten times or more. The genes are TRBV7-6 and TRBJ1-1; 9 bases are a match to TRBD1. This CDR3 has 15 amino acids. Germline loops: CDR1 SGHVS, CDR2 FNYEAQ. The J segment lost 6 bases and the V segment lost 5 bases, leaving 10 bases of the junction unmatched. For the CDR3, the DNA is TGTGCCAGCAGCCCGAGGACAGGGGAAGGGGCTGAAGCTTTCTTT. Translating gives CASSPRTGEGAEAFF. Complete variable domain (other parts from reference TRBV7-6 and TRBJ1-1): GAGVSQSPRYKVTKRGQDVALRCDPISGHVSLYWYRQALGQGPEFLTYFNYEAQQDKSGLPNDRFSAERPEGSISTLTIQRTEQRDSAMYRCASSPRTGEGAEAFFGQGTRLTVV.

This clonotype has just a few counts. The chain has TRBV5-1 and TRBJ2-3, with 12 nucleotides matching TRBD2. The CDR3 runs 16 residues. CDR1 SGHRS and CDR2 YFSETQ come from the germline V gene. After removal of 0 bases from V and 3 bases from J, the junction contained 2 bases not matched to a gene. In nucleotides, the CDR3 is TGCGCCAGCAGCTTGGATACTAGCGGGGGGACAGATACGCAGTATTTT. Its translation: CASSLDTSGGTDTQYF.

In this sample, this clonotype turned up many times. This chain joins TRBV7-2 and TRBJ2-7; D not certain. Germline CDR1 reads SGHTA; CDR2 reads FQGNSA. Trimming took 2 bases from V and 0 from J, leaving 8 bases between them. This CDR3 is built from 14 residues. DNA for the CDR3: TGTGCCAGCAGCTTAAGTCGGAGCTCCTACGAGCAGTACGTC. It specifies CASSLSRSSYEQYV.

This clonotype was counted between two and nine times. The V call is TRBV12-3 or TRBV12-4, the J call TRBJ1-1, with unresolved D. V lost 3 bases, J lost 1 base, and 9 bases lay in between. The CDR3 has 14 residues. The CDR3 is CASSFLGTNTEAFF. In DNA form, the CDR3 reads TGTGCCAGCAGTTTTCTAGGAACGAACACTGAAGCTTTCTTT.

This clonotype turned up a few times. V gene TRBV4-2 combines with J gene TRBJ2-1, with D perhaps matching TRBD2 (5 bases). V lost 0 bases, J lost 8 bases, and 8 bases lay in between. Germline CDR1 and CDR2: LGHNA and YNFKEQ. This CDR3 region has 13 residues. This CDR3 reads CASSQDYGDEQFF. In DNA form, the CDR3 reads TGTGCCAGCAGCCAAGATTACGGGGATGAGCAGTTCTTC.

Many counts were recorded for this clonotype. V usage is TRBV5-1 and J usage is TRBJ2-3; D may be TRBD2 (6 bases). CDR1 SGHRS and CDR2 YFSETQ come from the germline V gene. Trimming cost V 3 bases and J 0 bases, with 11 bases left between them. The CDR3 runs 15 residues. CDR3 amino acids: CASSYTGTSTDTQYF. Written as DNA, the CDR3 is TGCGCCAGCAGCTACACCGGGACTAGCACAGATACGCAGTATTTT.

This clonotype was picked up many times. CDR3 bases: TGTGCCAGCAGCTTGCCCCCGGGACAGGGGTGGGGTGAGCAGTTCTTC. Its translation is CASSLPPGQGWGEQFF. The chain is built from TRBV7-2 and TRBJ2-1; 10 bases fit TRBD1. The germline CDR1 and CDR2 sequences are SGHTA and FQGNSA. The V gene end was trimmed by 3 bases and the J gene end by 9 bases; junction bases not matched to a gene: 11. The CDR3 loop spans 16 amino acids. Full variable domain (outside the CDR3, taken from reference TRBV7-2 and TRBJ2-1): GAGVSQSPSNKVTEKGKDVELRCDPISGHTALYWYRQSLGQGLEFLIYFQGNSAPDKSGLPSDRFSAERTGGSVSTLTIQRTQQEDSAVYLCASSLPPGQGWGEQFFGPGTRLTVL.